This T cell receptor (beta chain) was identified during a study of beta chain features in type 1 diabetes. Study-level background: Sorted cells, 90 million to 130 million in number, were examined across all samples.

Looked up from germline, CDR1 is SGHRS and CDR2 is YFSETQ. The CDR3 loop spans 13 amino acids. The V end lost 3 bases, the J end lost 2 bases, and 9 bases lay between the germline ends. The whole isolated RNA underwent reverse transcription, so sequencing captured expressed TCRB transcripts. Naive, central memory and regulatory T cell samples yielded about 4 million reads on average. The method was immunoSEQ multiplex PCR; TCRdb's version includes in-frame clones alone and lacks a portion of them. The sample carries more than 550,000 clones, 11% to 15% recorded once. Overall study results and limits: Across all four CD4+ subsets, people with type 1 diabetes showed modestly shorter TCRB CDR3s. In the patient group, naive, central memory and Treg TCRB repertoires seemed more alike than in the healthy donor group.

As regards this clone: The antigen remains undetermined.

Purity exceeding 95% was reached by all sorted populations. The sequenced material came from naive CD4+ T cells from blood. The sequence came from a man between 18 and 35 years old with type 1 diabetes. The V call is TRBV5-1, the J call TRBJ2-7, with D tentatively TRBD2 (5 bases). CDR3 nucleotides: TGCGCCAGCAGCTCCACTAGGGCCTACGAGCAGTACTTC. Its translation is CASSSTRAYEQYF.